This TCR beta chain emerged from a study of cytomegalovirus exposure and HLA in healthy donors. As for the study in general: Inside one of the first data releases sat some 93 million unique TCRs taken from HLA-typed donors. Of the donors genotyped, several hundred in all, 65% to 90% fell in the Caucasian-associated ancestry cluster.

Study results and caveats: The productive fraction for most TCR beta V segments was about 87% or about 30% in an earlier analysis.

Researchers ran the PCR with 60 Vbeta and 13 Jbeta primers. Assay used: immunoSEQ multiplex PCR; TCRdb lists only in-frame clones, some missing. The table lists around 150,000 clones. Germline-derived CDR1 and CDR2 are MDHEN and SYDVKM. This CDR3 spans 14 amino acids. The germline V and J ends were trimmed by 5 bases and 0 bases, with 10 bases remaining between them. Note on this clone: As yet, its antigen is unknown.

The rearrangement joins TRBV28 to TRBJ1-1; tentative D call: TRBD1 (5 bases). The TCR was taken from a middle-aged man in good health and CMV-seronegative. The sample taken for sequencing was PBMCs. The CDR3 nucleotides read TGTGCCAGCAGTATTGGACAAATGAACACTGAAGCTTTCTTT. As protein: CASSIGQMNTEAFF.